The 13 T cell receptor beta chains reported below all come from one sample, sequenced in a study of Graves' ophthalmopathy and Graves' hyperthyroidism. The study amplified TCR beta CDR3 regions using RNA transcripts. A first-round RT-PCR used HTBI primers, followed by a second-round multiplex PCR. TCRdb analysed the multiplex PCR reads with MiXCR anew, one entry per CDR3 protein. This table holds about 740,000 distinct CDR3 sequences, about 44% found once. The sequenced sample consisted of peripheral blood. The receptors shown here come from an adult man with Graves' ophthalmopathy.

This clonotype was observed many times. CDR3 region: CASSLAGLGAEAFF. CDR3 bases: TGCGCCAGCAGCTTGGCCGGCCTAGGGGCTGAAGCTTTCTTT. The chain is built from TRBV5-1 and TRBJ1-1; a possible D gene is TRBD1 (5 bases). This CDR3 region has 14 residues. Trimming pared 0 bases from V and 6 bases from J, leaving 12 bases between. The germline V gene encodes CDR1 SGHRS and CDR2 YFSETQ.

The V gene is TRBV29-1, the J gene TRBJ2-7; D gene ambiguous. V was trimmed by 6 bases and J by 2 bases, leaving 2 bases between them. CDR3 size: 9 residues. Germline CDR1 reads SQVTM; CDR2 reads ANQGSEA. CDR3 nucleotides: TGCAGCGTCGCCTACGAGCAGTACTTC. This encodes CSVAYEQYF.

This clonotype came up many times. The chain is built from TRBV5-6 and TRBJ1-2, with 7 nucleotides matching TRBD1. The CDR3 consists of 13 residues. V lost 4 bases, J lost 6 bases, and 6 bases stayed unmatched. Per germline, CDR1 SGHDT and CDR2 YYEEEE. CDR3 sequence: CASSLGTEDGYTF. Here the CDR3 DNA reads TGTGCCAGCAGCCTAGGGACAGAAGATGGCTACACCTTC. Based on the CDR3 plus reference TRBV5-6 and TRBJ1-2, the full variable domain is DAGVTQSPTHLIKTRGQQVTLRCSPKSGHDTVSWYQQALGQGPQFIFQYYEEEERQRGNFPDRFSGHQFPNYSSELNVNALLLGDSALYLCASSLGTEDGYTFGSGTRLTVV.

This clonotype turned up a few times. The rearrangement uses TRBV19 and TRBJ2-5, with TRBD1 identical over 7 bases. With V trimmed by 7 bases and J by 4 bases, 9 bases remained unmatched. Germline V gene lookup returns CDR1 LNHDA and CDR2 SQIVND (reference sequence). CDR3 size: 14 residues. The DNA of the CDR3 is TGTGCCAGTACCCCTGACAGGGTCTCAGAGACCCAGTACTTC. This gives the protein CASTPDRVSETQYF.

The gene calls are TRBV6-1 and TRBJ1-4, with 7 bases aligning to TRBD1. Germline trimming cut 7 bases from V and 0 bases from J; bases unmatched to any gene: 8. Germline loops: CDR1 MNHNS, CDR2 SASEGT. CDR3 length: 16 residues. For the CDR3, the DNA is TGTGCCAGCAAACATCGACAGGGTGCAACTAATGAAAAACTGTTTTTT. Amino acids: CASKHRQGATNEKLFF.

This clonotype was detected many times. The chain employs TRBV25-1 and TRBJ1-4; D remains unclear. Trimming took off 6 bases at V and 8 bases at J, with 10 bases between the two ends. The CDR3 covers 12 residues. Germline V gene data show CDR1 as MGHDK and CDR2 as SYGVNS. DNA for the CDR3: TGTGCCAGCAGCGTCCGGAGAGAAAAACTGTTTTTT. It encodes CASSVRREKLFF.

This clonotype was recorded at least ten times. The chain couples TRBV10-2 to TRBJ1-4; unclear D gene. The length of the CDR3 is 14 residues. Trimming stripped 4 bases from V and 0 bases from J, with 6 bases between. From germline, CDR1 is WSHSY and CDR2 SAAADI. The CDR3 region has the DNA TGCGCCAGCAGTGGTAGCGCAACTAATGAAAAACTGTTTTTT. Translating it yields CASSGSATNEKLFF.

This chain uses TRBV20-1 with TRBJ2-5, with D hard to call. CDR1 and CDR2 (germline): DFQATT, SNEGSKA (reference sequence). The CDR3 consists of 13 residues. CDR3 in amino acids: CSLGSGYQETQYF. The CDR3 DNA is TGCAGCTTGGGATCCGGGTACCAAGAGACCCAGTACTTC.

The chain combines TRBV13 with TRBJ2-7, with 10 bases aligning to TRBD1. Germline CDR1 is PRHDT and CDR2 is FYEKMQ (reference sequence). The CDR3 covers 15 residues. The trim removed 6 bases at V and 3 bases at J, leaving 8 bases unmatched. The CDR3 loop reads CASSLATGGIYEQYF. The CDR3 DNA reads as TGTGCCAGCAGTCTTGCGACAGGGGGCATCTACGAGCAGTACTTC. Filled out from reference TRBV13 and TRBJ2-7, the complete variable domain reads AAGVIQSPRHLIKEKRETATLKCYPIPRHDTVYWYQQGPGQDPQFLISFYEKMQSDKGSIPDRFSAQQFSDYHSELNMSSLELGDSALYFCASSLATGGIYEQYFGPGTRLTVT.

This clonotype showed up many times. This CDR3 reads CASSQRQEKLFF. The CDR3 DNA follows: TGTGCCAGCAGCCAAAGACAGGAAAAACTGTTTTTT. This rearrangement joins TRBV9 to TRBJ1-4, with D perhaps matching TRBD1 (5 bases). V lost 4 bases to trimming and J lost 8 bases, with 9 bases between them. Per the germline V gene, CDR1 is SGDLS and CDR2 is YYNGEE. The CDR3 has 12 residues.

This clonotype was detected ten times or more. The junction differs from germline at one of its ends, possibly a read error. The chain carries TRBV12-3 or TRBV12-4 and TRBJ1-5; no reliable D call. This CDR3 contains 12 residues. For the CDR3, the DNA is TGTGCCACCAGTACAGGCAATCAGCCCCAGCATTTT. Translating it yields CATSTGNQPQHF.

This clonotype was counted between two and nine times. The rearrangement uses TRBV19 and TRBJ1-4; 8 bases map to TRBD1. CDR1 is LNHDA, CDR2 SQIVND, per germline (reference sequence). This CDR3 is 15 amino acids long. After removal of 5 bases from V and 7 bases from J, the junction contained 9 bases not matched to a gene. Written as DNA, the CDR3 is TGTGCCAGTAGTGGGACAGGTTTCCGGGGTGAAAAACTGTTTTTT. Its protein is CASSGTGFRGEKLFF.

This clonotype was picked up many times. The rearrangement uses TRBV12-3 or TRBV12-4 and TRBJ1-5, with D possibly TRBD1 on 5 matching bases. The CDR3 loop spans 13 amino acids. V shed 4 bases and J shed 7 bases, with 11 bases lying between them. The CDR3 region is CASSSAGMQPQHF. Here the CDR3 DNA reads TGTGCCAGCAGTTCGGCAGGGATGCAGCCCCAGCATTTT.